The T cell receptor (beta chain) under discussion was sequenced for a study of Graves' ophthalmopathy and Graves' hyperthyroidism. Across the whole study: The study drew peripheral blood at initial diagnosis, before any treatment.

J gave up 3 bases and V 5 bases, and 13 bases lay outside the gene matches. CDR1 is SGHRS and CDR2 is YFSETQ in the germline V gene. The CDR3 runs 16 residues. Amplifying from RNA transcripts, the study obtained TCR beta CDR3 regions. Second-round multiplex PCR followed a first-round RT-PCR using HTBI primers. TCRdb re-called the multiplex PCR reads through MiXCR, storing one row per CDR3 protein. The sample has around 660,000 distinct CDR3 sequences, over 40% seen once. Certain patients were not enrolled. These were patients with other autoimmune diseases, uncontrolled infections, pregnancy or lactation. Study conclusions and caveats: Most clonotypes expanded in thyroid above 0.001 frequency were present in blood too.

With respect to this clonotype: Antigen: not known.

This chain joins TRBV5-1 and TRBJ1-2; TRBD1 matches at 7 bases. The sequencing input was peripheral blood. This clonotype originated in an adult man with Graves' ophthalmopathy. The CDR3 DNA reads as TGCGCCAGCAGAGTCATGACAGGGCCAGCATACTATGGCTACACCTTC. Translation gives CASRVMTGPAYYGYTF.